The sequence of this T cell receptor beta chain was determined in a study of blood T cell repertoires in COVID-19. Original processing notes: Estimation of nucleated cell counts relied on the amplification of reference gene primers. Only in-frame clones appear in the TCRdb table, and some are missing; sequencing was by immunoSEQ multiplex PCR. V, J and clone size are those of that table, while D and trimming were read from the DNA. The table has 170,000 or so clones, roughly 88% seen once. Ages ranged from about 18 to 100 years, with residence in about two dozen US areas. The study counted Cohort 3 donors as recovered given two negative PCRs, clearance, or symptom resolution. CDR3 length: 16 amino acids. CDR1 SGHVS and CDR2 FQNEAQ come from the germline V gene. V lost 0 bases and J lost 0, with 9 bases in between.

J is TRBJ1-3 and V is TRBV7-8; D not resolved. Sequencing input: PBMCs or T cells enriched from blood (not recorded which). The receptor was isolated from a woman aged 50 to 60 who had recovered from COVID-19. The DNA for the CDR3 is TGTGCCAGCAGCTTAGCACCCGCAGTCTCTGGAAACACCATATATTTT. Residues: CASSLAPAVSGNTIYF.